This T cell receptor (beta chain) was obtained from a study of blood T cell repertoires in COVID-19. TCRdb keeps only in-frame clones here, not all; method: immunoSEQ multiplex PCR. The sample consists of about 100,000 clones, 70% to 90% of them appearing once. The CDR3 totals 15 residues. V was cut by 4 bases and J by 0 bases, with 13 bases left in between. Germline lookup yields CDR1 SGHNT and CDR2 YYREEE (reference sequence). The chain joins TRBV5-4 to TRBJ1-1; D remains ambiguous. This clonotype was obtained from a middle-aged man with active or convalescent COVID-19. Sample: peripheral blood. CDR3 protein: CASSRAEIMNTEAFF. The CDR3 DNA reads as TGTGCCAGCAGCCGTGCAGAAATCATGAACACTGAAGCTTTCTTT. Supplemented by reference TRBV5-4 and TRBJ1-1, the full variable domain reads ETGVTQSPTHLIKTRGQQVTLRCSSQSGHNTVSWYQQALGQGPQFIFQYYREEENGRGNFPPRFSGLQFPNYSSELNVNALELDDSALYLCASSRAEIMNTEAFFGQGTRLTVV.